This T cell receptor beta chain was sequenced during a study of blood T cell repertoires in COVID-19. Looking at the study overall: From the United States, Italy and Spain came samples of acute and convalescent COVID-19.

Germline V lookup: CDR1 LGHNA, CDR2 YSLEER. V trimming: 2 bases; J trimming: 8 bases; junction bases outside the gene matches: 2. There are 14 residues in the CDR3. The table came from immunoSEQ multiplex PCR; TCRdb's copy has only in-frame clones and leaves some out. The data contain 410,000 or so clones, over 75% of them singletons. It was during active infection that Seattle patients were enrolled and then longitudinally followed. The chain joins TRBV4-3 to TRBJ2-2, with 10 bases lining up with TRBD2. The sequencing input was peripheral blood. This receptor was taken from a woman between 35 and 50 years old with COVID-19, enrolled during active disease. This CDR3 reads CASSQPSGSGELFF. CDR3 DNA: TGCGCCAGCAGCCAACCTAGCGGGAGTGGGGAGCTGTTTTTT.